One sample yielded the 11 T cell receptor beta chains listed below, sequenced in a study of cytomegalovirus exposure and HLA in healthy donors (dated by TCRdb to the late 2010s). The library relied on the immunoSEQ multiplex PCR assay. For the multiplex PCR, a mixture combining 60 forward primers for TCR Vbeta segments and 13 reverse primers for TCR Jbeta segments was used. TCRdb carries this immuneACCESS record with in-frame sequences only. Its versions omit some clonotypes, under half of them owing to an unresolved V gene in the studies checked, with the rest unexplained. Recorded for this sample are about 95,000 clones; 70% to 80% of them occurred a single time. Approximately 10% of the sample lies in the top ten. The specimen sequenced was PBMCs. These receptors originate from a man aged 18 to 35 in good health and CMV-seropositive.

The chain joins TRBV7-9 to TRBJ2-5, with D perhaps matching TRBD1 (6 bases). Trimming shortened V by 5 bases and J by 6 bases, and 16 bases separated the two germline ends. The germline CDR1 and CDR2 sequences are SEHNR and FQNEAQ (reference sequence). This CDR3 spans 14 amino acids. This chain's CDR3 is CASSATTGFQTQYF. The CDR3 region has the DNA TGTGCCAGCAGCGCTACTACAGGGTTTCAGACCCAGTACTTC.

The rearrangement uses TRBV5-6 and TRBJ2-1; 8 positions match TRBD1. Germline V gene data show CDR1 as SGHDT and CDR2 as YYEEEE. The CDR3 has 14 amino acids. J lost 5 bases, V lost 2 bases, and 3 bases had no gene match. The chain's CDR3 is CASSLGQGHNEQFF. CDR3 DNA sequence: TGTGCCAGCAGCTTAGGACAGGGCCACAATGAGCAGTTCTTC.

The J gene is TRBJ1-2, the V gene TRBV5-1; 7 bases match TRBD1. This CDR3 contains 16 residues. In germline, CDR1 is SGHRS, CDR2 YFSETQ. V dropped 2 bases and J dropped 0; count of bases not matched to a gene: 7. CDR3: CASSFDRAKANYGYTF. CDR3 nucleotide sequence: TGCGCCAGCAGCTTTGACAGGGCCAAAGCTAACTATGGCTACACCTTC. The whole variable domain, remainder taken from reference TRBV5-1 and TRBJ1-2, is KAGVTQTPRYLIKTRGQQVTLSCSPISGHRSVSWYQQTPGQGLQFLFEYFSETQRNKGNFPGRFSGRQFSNSRSEMNVSTLELGDSALYLCASSFDRAKANYGYTFGSGTRLTVV.

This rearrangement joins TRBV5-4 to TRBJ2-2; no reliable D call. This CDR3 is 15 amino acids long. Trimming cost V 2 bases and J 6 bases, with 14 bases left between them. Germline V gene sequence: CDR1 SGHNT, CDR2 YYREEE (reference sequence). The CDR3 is CASSFSPDGAGELFF. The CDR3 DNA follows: TGTGCCAGCAGCTTTTCCCCTGACGGAGCCGGGGAGCTGTTTTTT.

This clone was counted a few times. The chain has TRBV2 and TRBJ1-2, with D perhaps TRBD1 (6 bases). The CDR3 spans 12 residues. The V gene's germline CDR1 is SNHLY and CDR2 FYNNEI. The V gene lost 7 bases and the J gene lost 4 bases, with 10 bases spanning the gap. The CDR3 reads CASMKQGYGYTF. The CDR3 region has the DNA TGTGCCAGCATGAAACAGGGCTATGGCTACACCTTC.

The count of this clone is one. The CDR3, as DNA: TGCGCCAGCGTGGGGCTAGCGGGGGAATACGAGCAGTACTTC. It encodes CASVGLAGEYEQYF. The rearrangement uses TRBV5-1 and TRBJ2-5; 10 bases align to TRBD2. The end of the DNA aligns better with TRBJ2-7, so the J call may be wrong. The length of the CDR3 is 14 residues. From germline, CDR1 is SGHRS and CDR2 YFSETQ.

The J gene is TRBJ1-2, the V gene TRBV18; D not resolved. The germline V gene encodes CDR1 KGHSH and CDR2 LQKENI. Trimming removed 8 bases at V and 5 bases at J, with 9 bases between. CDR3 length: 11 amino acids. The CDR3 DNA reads TGTGCCAGCCGGAGCCAGTATGGCTACACCTTC. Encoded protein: CASRSQYGYTF.

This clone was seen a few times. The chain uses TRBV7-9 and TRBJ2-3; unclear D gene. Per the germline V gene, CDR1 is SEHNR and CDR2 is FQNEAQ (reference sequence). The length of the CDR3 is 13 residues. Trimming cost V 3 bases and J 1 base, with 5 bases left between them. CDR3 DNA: TGTGCCAGCAGCTTTCGAGGCACAGATACGCAGTATTTT. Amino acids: CASSFRGTDTQYF.

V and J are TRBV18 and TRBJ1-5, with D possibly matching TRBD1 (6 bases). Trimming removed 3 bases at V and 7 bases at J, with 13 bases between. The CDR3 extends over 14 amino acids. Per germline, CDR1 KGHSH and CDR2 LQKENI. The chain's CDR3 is CASSPDRTVQPQHF. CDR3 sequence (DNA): TGTGCCAGCTCACCTGACAGGACGGTGCAGCCCCAGCATTTT.

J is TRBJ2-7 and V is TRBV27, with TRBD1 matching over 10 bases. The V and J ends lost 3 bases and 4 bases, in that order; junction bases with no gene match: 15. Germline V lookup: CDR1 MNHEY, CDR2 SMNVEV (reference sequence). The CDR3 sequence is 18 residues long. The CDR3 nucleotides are TGTGCCAGCAGTTTCCGAGCTTGGGGGGACAGGGGTTCGTACGAGCAGTACTTC. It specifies CASSFRAWGDRGSYEQYF.

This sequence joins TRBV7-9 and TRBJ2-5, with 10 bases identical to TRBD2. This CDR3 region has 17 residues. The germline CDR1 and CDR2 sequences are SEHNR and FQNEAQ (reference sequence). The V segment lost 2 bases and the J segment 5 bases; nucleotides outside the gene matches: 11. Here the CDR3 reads CASSLLLAGDLSETQYF. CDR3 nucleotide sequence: TGTGCCAGCAGCTTATTGCTAGCGGGGGACCTTTCGGAGACCCAGTACTTC.